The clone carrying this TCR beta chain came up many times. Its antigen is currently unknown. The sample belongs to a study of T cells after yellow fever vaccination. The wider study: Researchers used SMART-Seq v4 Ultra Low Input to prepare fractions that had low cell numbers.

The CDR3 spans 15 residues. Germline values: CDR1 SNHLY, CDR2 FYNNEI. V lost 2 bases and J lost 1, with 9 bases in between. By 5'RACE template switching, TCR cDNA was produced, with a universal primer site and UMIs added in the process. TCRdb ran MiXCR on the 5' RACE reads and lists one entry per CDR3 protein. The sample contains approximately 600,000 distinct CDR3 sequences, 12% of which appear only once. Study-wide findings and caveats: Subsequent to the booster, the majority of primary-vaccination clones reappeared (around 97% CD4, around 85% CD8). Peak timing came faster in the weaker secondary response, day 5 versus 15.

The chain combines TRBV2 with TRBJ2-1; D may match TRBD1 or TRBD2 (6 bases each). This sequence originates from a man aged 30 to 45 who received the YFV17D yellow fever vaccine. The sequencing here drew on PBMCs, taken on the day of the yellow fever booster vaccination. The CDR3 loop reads CASSERGPSYNEQFF. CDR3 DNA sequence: TGTGCCAGCAGTGAACGGGGGCCATCCTACAATGAGCAGTTCTTC.